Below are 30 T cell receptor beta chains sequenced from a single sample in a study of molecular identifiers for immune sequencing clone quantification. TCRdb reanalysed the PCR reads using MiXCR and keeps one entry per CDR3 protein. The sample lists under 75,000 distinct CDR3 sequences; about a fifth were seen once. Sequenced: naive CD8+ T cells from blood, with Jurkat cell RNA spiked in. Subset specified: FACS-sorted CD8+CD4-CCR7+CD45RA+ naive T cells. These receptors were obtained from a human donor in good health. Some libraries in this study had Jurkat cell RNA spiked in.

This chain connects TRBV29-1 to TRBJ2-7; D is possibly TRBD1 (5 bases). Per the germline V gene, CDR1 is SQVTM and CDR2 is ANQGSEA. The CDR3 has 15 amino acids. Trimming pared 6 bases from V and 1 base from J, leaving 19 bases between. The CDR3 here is CSVELKGRQSYEQYF. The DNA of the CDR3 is TGCAGCGTAGAGTTAAAGGGGCGCCAGTCCTACGAGCAGTACTTC.

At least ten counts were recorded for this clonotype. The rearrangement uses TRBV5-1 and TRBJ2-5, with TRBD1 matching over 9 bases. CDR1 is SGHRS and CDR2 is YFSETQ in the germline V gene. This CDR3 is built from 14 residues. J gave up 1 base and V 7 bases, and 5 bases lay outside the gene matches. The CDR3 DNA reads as TGCGCCAGCGGGGGGACAGGGCTCCAAGAGACCCAGTACTTC. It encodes CASGGTGLQETQYF. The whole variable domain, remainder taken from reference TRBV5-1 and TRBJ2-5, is KAGVTQTPRYLIKTRGQQVTLSCSPISGHRSVSWYQQTPGQGLQFLFEYFSETQRNKGNFPGRFSGRQFSNSRSEMNVSTLELGDSALYLCASGGTGLQETQYFGPGTRLLVL.

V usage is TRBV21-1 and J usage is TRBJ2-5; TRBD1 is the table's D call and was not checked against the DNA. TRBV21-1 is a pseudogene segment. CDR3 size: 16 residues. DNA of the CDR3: TGTGCCAGCAGCAAAGATCGGACAGGGAATTTGGAGACCCAGTACTTC. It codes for CASSKDRTGNLETQYF.

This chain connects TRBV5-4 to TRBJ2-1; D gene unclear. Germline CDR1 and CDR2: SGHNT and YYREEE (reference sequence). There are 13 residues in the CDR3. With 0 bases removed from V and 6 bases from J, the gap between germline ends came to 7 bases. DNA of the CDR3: TGTGCCAGCAGCTTGGTGGAGAGCAATGAGCAGTTCTTC. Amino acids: CASSLVESNEQFF.

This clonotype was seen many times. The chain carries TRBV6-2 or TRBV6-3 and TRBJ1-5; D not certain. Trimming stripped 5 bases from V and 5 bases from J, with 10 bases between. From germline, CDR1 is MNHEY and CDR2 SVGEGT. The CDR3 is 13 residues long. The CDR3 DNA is TGTGCCAGCAGTCTATCCCCCTATCAGCCCCAGCATTTT. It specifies CASSLSPYQPQHF.

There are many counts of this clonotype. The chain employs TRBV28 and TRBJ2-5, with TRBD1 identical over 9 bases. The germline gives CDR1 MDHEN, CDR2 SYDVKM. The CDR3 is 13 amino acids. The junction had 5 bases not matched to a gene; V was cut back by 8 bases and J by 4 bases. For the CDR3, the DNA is TGTGCCAGCCTACAGGGGGCTCGAGAGACCCAGTACTTC. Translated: CASLQGARETQYF.

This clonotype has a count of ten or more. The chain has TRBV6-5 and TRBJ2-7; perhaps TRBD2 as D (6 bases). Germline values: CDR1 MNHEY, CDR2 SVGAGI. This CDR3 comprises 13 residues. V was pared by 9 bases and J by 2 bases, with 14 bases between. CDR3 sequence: CASSIAEPYEQYF. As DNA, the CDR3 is TGTGCCAGTTCAATAGCGGAGCCCTACGAGCAGTACTTC.

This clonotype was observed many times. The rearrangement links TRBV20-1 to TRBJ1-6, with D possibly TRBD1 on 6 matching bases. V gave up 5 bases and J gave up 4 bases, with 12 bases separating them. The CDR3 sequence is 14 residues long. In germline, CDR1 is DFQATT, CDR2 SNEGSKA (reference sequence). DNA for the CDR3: TGCAGTGCTGCGGACAGCGATTATAATTCACCCCTCCACTTT. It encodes CSAADSDYNSPLHF.

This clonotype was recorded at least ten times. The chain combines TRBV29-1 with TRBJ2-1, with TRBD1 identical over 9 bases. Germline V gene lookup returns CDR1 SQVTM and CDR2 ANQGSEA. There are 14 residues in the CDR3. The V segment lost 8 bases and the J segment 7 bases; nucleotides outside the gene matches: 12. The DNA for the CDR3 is TGCAGCTTCAAAAGCCCTGACAGGGGGAATGAGCAGTTCTTC. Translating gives CSFKSPDRGNEQFF.

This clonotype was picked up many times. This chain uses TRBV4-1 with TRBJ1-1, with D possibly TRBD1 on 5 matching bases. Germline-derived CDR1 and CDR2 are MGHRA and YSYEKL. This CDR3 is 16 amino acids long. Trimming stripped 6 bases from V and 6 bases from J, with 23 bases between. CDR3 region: CASSTRMFSGDPEAFF. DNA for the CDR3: TGCGCCAGCAGTACAAGGATGTTTTCGGGGGATCCTGAAGCTTTCTTT.

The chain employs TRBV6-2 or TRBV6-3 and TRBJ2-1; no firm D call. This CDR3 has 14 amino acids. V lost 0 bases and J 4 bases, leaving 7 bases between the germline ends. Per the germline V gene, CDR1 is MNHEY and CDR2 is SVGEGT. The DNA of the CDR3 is TGTGCCAGCAGTTACTCGAGTTTGTACAATGAGCAGTTCTTC. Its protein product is CASSYSSLYNEQFF.

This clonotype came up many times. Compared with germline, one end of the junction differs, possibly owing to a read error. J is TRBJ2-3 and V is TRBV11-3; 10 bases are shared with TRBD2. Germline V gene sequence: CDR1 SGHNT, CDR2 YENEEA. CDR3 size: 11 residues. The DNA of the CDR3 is TGTGCCAGCAGCTTAGGGCTAGCGGGGGAGTTT. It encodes CASSLGLAGEF.

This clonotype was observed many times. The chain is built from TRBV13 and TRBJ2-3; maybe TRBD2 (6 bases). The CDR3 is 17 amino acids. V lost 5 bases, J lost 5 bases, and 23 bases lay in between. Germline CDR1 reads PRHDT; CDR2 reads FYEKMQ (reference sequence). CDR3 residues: CASSPRSQTSGGDTQYF. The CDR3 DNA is TGTGCCAGCAGCCCCCGTTCCCAGACCTCCGGGGGAGATACGCAGTATTTT.

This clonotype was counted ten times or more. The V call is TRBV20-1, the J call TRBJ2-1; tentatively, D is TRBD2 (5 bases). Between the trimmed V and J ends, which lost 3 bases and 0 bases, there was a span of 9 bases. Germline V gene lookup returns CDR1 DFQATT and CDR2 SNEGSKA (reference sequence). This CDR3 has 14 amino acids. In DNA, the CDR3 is TGCAGTGCTAGCCTGAGCGGCTCCTACAATGAGCAGTTCTTC. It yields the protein CSASLSGSYNEQFF.

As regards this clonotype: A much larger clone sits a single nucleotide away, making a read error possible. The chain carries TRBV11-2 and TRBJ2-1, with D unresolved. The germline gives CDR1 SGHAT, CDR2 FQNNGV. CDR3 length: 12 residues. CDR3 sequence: CASSLVVNEQLF. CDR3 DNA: TGTGCCAGCAGCTTAGTTGTTAATGAGCAGCTCTTC.

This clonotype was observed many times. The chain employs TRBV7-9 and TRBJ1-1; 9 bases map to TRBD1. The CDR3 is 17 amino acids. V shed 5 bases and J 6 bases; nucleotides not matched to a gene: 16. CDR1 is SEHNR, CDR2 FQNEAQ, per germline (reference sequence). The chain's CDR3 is CASSPSWTGEGVPEAFF. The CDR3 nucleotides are TGTGCCAGCAGCCCCTCCTGGACAGGGGAAGGGGTCCCTGAAGCTTTCTTT. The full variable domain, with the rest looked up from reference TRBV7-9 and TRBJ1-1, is DTGVSQNPRHKITKRGQNVTFRCDPISEHNRLYWYRQTLGQGPEFLTYFQNEAQLEKSRLLSDRFSAERPKGSFSTLEIQRTEQGDSAMYLCASSPSWTGEGVPEAFFGQGTRLTVV.

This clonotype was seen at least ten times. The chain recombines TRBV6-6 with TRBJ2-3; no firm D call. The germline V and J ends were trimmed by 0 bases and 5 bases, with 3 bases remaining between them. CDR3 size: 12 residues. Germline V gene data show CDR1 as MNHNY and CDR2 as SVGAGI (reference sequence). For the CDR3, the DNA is TGTGCCAGCAGTTACTCGAGAGATACGCAGTATTTT. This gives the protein CASSYSRDTQYF.

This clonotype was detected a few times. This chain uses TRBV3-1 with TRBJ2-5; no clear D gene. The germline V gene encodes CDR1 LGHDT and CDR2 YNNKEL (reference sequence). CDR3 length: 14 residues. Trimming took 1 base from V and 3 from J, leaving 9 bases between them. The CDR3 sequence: CASSQGVTEETQYF. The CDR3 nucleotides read TGTGCCAGCAGCCAAGGCGTGACCGAAGAGACCCAGTACTTC.

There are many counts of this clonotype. CDR3 nucleotide sequence: TGTGCCAGCAGCTTAAGGGCAGGGGAACAGAACACTGAAGCTTTCTTT. Amino acids: CASSLRAGEQNTEAFF. The chain employs TRBV7-8 and TRBJ1-1; possible D gene TRBD1, 6 bases. Trimming took 2 bases from V and 1 from J, leaving 14 bases between them. The CDR3 spans 16 residues. Germline lookup yields CDR1 SGHVS and CDR2 FQNEAQ.

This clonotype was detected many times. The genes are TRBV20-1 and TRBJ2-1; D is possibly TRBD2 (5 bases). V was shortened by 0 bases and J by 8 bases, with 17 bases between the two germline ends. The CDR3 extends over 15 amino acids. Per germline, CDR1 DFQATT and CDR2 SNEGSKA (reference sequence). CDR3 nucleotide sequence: TGCAGTGCTAGAGATCAGGCTACTAGGGCCCATGAGCAGTTCTTC. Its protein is CSARDQATRAHEQFF.

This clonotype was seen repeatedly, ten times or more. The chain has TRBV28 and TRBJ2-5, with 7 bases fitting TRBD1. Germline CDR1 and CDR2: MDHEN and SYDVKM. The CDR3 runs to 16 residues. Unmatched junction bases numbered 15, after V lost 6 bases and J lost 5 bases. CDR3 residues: CASRSETGLIWETQYF. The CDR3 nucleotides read TGTGCCAGCAGATCCGAGACAGGGTTAATTTGGGAGACCCAGTACTTC.

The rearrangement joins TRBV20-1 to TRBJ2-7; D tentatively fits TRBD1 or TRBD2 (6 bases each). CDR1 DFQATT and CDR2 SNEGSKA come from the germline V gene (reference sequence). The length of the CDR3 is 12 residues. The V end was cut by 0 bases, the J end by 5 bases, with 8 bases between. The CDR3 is CSAREGGHEQYF. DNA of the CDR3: TGCAGTGCTAGAGAGGGGGGCCACGAGCAGTACTTC.

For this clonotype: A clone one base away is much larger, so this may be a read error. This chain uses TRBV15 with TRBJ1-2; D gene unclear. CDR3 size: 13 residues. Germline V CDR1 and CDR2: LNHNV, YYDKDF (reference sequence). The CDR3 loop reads CATSRDLSYSYTF. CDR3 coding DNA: TGTGCCACCAGCAGGGATCTCAGCTATAGCTACACCTTC. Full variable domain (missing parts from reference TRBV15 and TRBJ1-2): DAMVIQNPRYQVTQFGKPVTLSCSQTLNHNVMYWYQQKSSQAPKLLFHYYDKDFNNEADTPDNFQSRRPNTSFCFLDIRSPGLGDTAMYLCATSRDLSYSYTFGSGTRLTVV.

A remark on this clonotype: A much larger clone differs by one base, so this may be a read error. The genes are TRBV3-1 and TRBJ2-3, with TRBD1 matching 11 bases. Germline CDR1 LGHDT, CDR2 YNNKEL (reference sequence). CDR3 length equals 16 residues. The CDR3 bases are TGTGCCAGCAGCCACAACCGGGACAGGGGGGCAGATGCGCAGTATTTT. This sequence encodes CASSHNRDRGADAQYF.

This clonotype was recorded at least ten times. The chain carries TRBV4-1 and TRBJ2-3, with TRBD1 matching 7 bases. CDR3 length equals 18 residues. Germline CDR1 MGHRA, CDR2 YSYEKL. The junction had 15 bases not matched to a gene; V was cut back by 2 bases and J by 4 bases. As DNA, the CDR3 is TGCGCCAGCAGCCAACTCCCGTTTGACAGGGTTTTTCCAGATACGCAGTATTTT. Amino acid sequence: CASSQLPFDRVFPDTQYF.

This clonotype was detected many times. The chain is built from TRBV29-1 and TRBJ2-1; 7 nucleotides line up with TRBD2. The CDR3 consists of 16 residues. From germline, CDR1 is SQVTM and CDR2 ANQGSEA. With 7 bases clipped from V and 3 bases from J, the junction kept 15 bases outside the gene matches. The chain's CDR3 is CSAVSISLADYNEQFF. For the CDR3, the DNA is TGCAGCGCCGTATCTATTTCTCTAGCGGACTACAATGAGCAGTTCTTC.

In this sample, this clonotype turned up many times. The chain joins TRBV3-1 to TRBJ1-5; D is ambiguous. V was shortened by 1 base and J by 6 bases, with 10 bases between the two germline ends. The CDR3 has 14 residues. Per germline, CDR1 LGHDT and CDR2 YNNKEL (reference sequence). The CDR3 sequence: CASSQVFEGQPQHF. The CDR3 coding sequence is TGTGCCAGCAGCCAAGTCTTCGAAGGTCAGCCCCAGCATTTT.

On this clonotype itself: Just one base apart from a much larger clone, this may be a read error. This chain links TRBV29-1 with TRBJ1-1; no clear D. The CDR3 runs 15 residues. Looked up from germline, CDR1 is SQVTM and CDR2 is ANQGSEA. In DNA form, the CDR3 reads TGCAGCGTTGAAAGGATTGGCGGTTCGCACACTGAAGCTCTCTTT. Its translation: CSVERIGGSHTEALF.

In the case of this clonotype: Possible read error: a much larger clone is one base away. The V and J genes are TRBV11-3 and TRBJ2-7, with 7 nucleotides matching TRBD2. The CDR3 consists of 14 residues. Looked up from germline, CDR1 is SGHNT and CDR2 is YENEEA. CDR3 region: CAGSLGGGPYEQYF. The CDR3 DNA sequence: TGTGCCGGCAGCTTAGGCGGGGGACCCTACGAGCAGTACTTC.

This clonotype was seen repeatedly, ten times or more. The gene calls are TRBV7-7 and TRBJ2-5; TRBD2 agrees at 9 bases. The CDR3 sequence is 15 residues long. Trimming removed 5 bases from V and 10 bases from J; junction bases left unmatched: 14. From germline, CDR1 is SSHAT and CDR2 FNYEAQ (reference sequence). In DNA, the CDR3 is TGTGCCAGCAGCCCCATTGCCGGACTAGCGAGGAACCAGTACTTC. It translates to CASSPIAGLARNQYF.